These 26 T cell receptor beta chains were all obtained from the same sample, sequenced in a study of response to subunit inactivated influenza vaccine. TCRdb passed the RT-PCR reads through MiXCR, listing each CDR3 protein once. Among about 300,000 distinct CDR3 sequences listed, about a fifth were seen once. The sample here was PBMCs from blood, taken less than 22 months after vaccination. Every receptor here comes from a man between 50 and 75 years old who received an inactivated influenza vaccine.

This clonotype came up a few times. The gene calls are TRBV7-2 and TRBJ2-7; 11 bases map to TRBD1. This CDR3 is 15 amino acids long. Germline V gene data show CDR1 as SGHTA and CDR2 as FQGNSA. V lost 0 bases and J lost 7; bases outside the gene matches: 5. CDR3 nucleotides: TGTGCCAGCAGCTTAGCGGGACAGGGGGGTCTTGAGCAGTACTTC. Amino acid sequence: CASSLAGQGGLEQYF.

The chain carries TRBV10-3 and TRBJ2-3; no clear D. V lost 7 bases, J lost 0 bases, and 14 bases lay in between. CDR1 ENHRY and CDR2 SYGVKD come from the germline V gene. CDR3 length: 15 residues. DNA for the CDR3: TGTGCCATCAAGAACTCAGAATCTAGCACAGATACGCAGTATTTT. Its protein is CAIKNSESSTDTQYF.

The sample holds a few counts of this clonotype. The genes are TRBV4-3 and TRBJ1-6, with D maybe TRBD1 (6 bases). The CDR3 is made up of 15 amino acids. V was cut by 4 bases and J by 7 bases, with 14 bases left in between. CDR1 is LGHNA and CDR2 is YSLEER in the germline V gene. DNA for the CDR3: TGCGCCAGCAGCCCGGGACACCCGGGGAATTCACCCCTCCACTTT. It translates to CASSPGHPGNSPLHF.

This clonotype has just a few counts. The chain links TRBV27 to TRBJ2-7, with 7 bases fitting TRBD1. The CDR3 has 14 amino acids. From germline, CDR1 is MNHEY and CDR2 SMNVEV (reference sequence). V lost 4 bases and J lost 3; bases outside the gene matches: 6. This CDR3 is CASSSMGQFYEQYF. CDR3 bases: TGTGCCAGCAGTTCAATGGGACAGTTCTACGAGCAGTACTTC.

This clonotype has a handful of counts. The chain uses TRBV7-2 and TRBJ1-5, with D maybe TRBD1 (5 bases). CDR3 length equals 16 residues. Between the trimmed V and J ends, which lost 3 bases and 4 bases, there was a span of 16 bases. Germline-derived CDR1 and CDR2 are SGHTA and FQGNSA. CDR3: CASSFSHRDGNQPQHF. The CDR3 DNA sequence: TGTGCCAGCAGCTTTTCACACCGGGACGGTAATCAGCCCCAGCATTTT.

This clonotype was observed a single time. The chain employs TRBV2 and TRBJ2-5; 7 nucleotides align to TRBD1. J lost 5 bases, V lost 6 bases, and 15 bases had no gene match. Germline V CDR1 and CDR2: SNHLY, FYNNEI. The length of the CDR3 is 16 residues. Here the CDR3 reads CASRQTGTAVSETQYF. CDR3 nucleotides: TGTGCCAGCAGGCAAACCGGGACAGCCGTCAGTGAGACCCAGTACTTC. The full variable domain, completed using reference TRBV2 and TRBJ2-5, is EPEVTQTPSHQVTQMGQEVILRCVPISNHLYFYWYRQILGQKVEFLVSFYNNEISEKSEIFDDQFSVERPDGSNFTLKIRSTKLEDSAMYFCASRQTGTAVSETQYFGPGTRLLVL.

The chain links TRBV10-3 to TRBJ2-1, with 12 bases that match TRBD2. CDR1 and CDR2 (germline): ENHRY, SYGVKD. This CDR3 comprises 14 residues. The trim removed 10 bases at V and 3 bases at J, leaving 4 bases unmatched. The CDR3 reads CASKTSGGYNEQFF. CDR3 nucleotides: TGTGCCAGTAAGACTAGCGGGGGCTACAATGAGCAGTTCTTC.

This clonotype was counted a few times. CDR3 residues: CSANRASLYEQYF. In DNA, the CDR3 is TGCAGTGCAAACAGGGCTAGCCTCTACGAGCAGTACTTC. The rearrangement joins TRBV20-1 to TRBJ2-7, with D maybe TRBD1 (6 bases). The germline gives CDR1 DFQATT, CDR2 SNEGSKA (reference sequence). The CDR3 contains 13 residues. The V end lost 6 bases, the J end lost 3 bases, and 15 bases lay between the germline ends.

The gene calls are TRBV28 and TRBJ1-6; D may be TRBD1 (6 bases). From germline, CDR1 is MDHEN and CDR2 SYDVKM. This CDR3 comprises 14 residues. Trimming cost V 4 bases and J 9 bases, with 13 bases left between them. The CDR3 protein is CASSSGETSSPLHF. The DNA of the CDR3 is TGTGCCAGCAGTTCAGGGGAAACGTCTTCACCCCTCCACTTT. The variable domain in full, with the rest retrieved from reference TRBV28 and TRBJ1-6, is DVKVTQSSRYLVKRTGEKVFLECVQDMDHENMFWYRQDPGLGLRLIYFSYDVKMKEKGDIPEGYSVSREKKERFSLILESASTNQTSMYLCASSSGETSSPLHFGNGTRLTVT.

This clonotype turned up a few times. This chain connects TRBV5-6 to TRBJ2-3; 8 bases map to TRBD2. CDR1 is SGHDT, CDR2 YYEEEE, per germline. CDR3 length: 14 amino acids. The trim removed 2 bases at V and 5 bases at J, leaving 4 bases unmatched. CDR3 DNA: TGTGCCAGCAGCTTCAGCGGGAGAGGAGATACGCAGTATTTT. It specifies CASSFSGRGDTQYF.

DNA of the CDR3: TGTGCCAGCAGTTTAGGAGGGGGGGGCACAGATACGCAGTATTTT. Residues: CASSLGGGGTDTQYF. The J gene is TRBJ2-3, the V gene TRBV28; TRBD2 might be the D (7 bases). V dropped 2 bases and J dropped 1 base, with 10 bases sitting between them. The CDR3 contains 15 residues. CDR1 MDHEN and CDR2 SYDVKM come from the germline V gene. Looking up the rest from reference TRBV28 and TRBJ2-3 gives the full variable domain: DVKVTQSSRYLVKRTGEKVFLECVQDMDHENMFWYRQDPGLGLRLIYFSYDVKMKEKGDIPEGYSVSREKKERFSLILESASTNQTSMYLCASSLGGGGTDTQYFGPGTRLTVL.

V gene TRBV2 combines with J gene TRBJ1-2, with D perhaps TRBD1 (5 bases). The CDR3 sequence is 15 residues long. V shed 2 bases and J shed 10 bases, with 20 bases lying between them. The germline gives CDR1 SNHLY, CDR2 FYNNEI. CDR3: CASSEPGRDLNDYTF. For the CDR3, the DNA is TGTGCCAGCAGTGAACCGGGACGAGACCTCAATGACTACACCTTC.

There are a few counts of this clonotype. The rearrangement links TRBV5-1 to TRBJ2-1; 11 nucleotides match TRBD2. Germline CDR1 is SGHRS and CDR2 is YFSETQ. V shed 4 bases and J 6 bases; nucleotides not matched to a gene: 12. This CDR3 comprises 17 residues. CDR3 nucleotides: TGCGCCAGCAGCCAAAATATAGCTAGCGGGGGGATCAATGAGCAGTTCTTC. Its protein is CASSQNIASGGINEQFF.

In this sample, this clonotype turned up a few times. The genes are TRBV15 and TRBJ1-1; D possibly corresponds to TRBD1 (5 bases). From germline, CDR1 is LNHNV and CDR2 YYDKDF (reference sequence). The CDR3 extends over 16 amino acids. Trimming stripped 4 bases from V and 6 bases from J, with 21 bases between. The CDR3 is CATSKGPRGFAAEAFF. The CDR3 coding sequence is TGTGCCACCAGCAAAGGACCCCGGGGCTTCGCCGCTGAAGCTTTCTTT.

This clonotype was detected a few times. This chain links TRBV12-3 or TRBV12-4 with TRBJ2-3, with 7 bases aligning to TRBD1. The CDR3 is 17 residues long. The ends lost 5 bases at V and 0 bases at J; junction bases unmatched: 11. CDR3 in amino acids: CASSPSGGLSSTDTQYF. In DNA, the CDR3 is TGTGCCAGCAGTCCTTCAGGGGGATTATCTAGCACAGATACGCAGTATTTT.

V gene TRBV27 combines with J gene TRBJ2-3, with 9 nucleotides matching TRBD1. V shed 4 bases and J 3 bases; nucleotides not matched to a gene: 2. Germline loops: CDR1 MNHEY, CDR2 SMNVEV (reference sequence). This CDR3 spans 14 amino acids. In nucleotides, the CDR3 is TGTGCCAGCAGTTCGACAGGGGGAACAGATACGCAGTATTTT. Translating gives CASSSTGGTDTQYF.

This clonotype was seen more than once but under ten times. The junction departs from germline at one end; a sequencing error may be responsible. V and J are TRBV27 and TRBJ2-7; 12 bases are a match to TRBD2. The CDR3 is made up of 17 amino acids. Germline loops: CDR1 MNHEY, CDR2 SMNVEV (reference sequence). The CDR3 sequence is CASSFLSTSGSSHEQYF. CDR3 nucleotide sequence: TGTGCCAGCAGTTTCCTTTCGACTAGCGGGAGCTCCCACGAGCAGTACTTC.

This chain connects TRBV6-1 to TRBJ2-1; 7 bases align to TRBD1. CDR3 length: 13 residues. Germline V lookup: CDR1 MNHNS, CDR2 SASEGT. V was pared by 6 bases and J by 4 bases, with 3 bases of the junction left unmatched. The DNA of the CDR3 is TGTGCCAGCAGGCCGGACAGGTACAATGAGCAGTTCTTC. Amino acids: CASRPDRYNEQFF.

The chain joins TRBV4-1 to TRBJ2-7; a possible D gene is TRBD1 (8 bases). This CDR3 region has 16 residues. Trimming left V 0 bases short and J 6 bases short, with 18 bases between. Germline-derived CDR1 and CDR2 are MGHRA and YSYEKL. CDR3 bases: TGCGCCAGCAGCCAAGAAAGGGGGGGGACAGGTCTCGAGCAGTACTTC. Translating it yields CASSQERGGTGLEQYF.

This clonotype was counted only a few times. The chain recombines TRBV20-1 with TRBJ1-1, with a possible D match to TRBD1 (5 bases). CDR3 size: 15 residues. V was shortened by 0 bases and J by 2 bases, with 13 bases between the two germline ends. From germline, CDR1 is DFQATT and CDR2 SNEGSKA (reference sequence). CDR3: CSARDRRGLNTEAFF. The CDR3 coding sequence is TGCAGTGCTAGAGATAGGCGGGGACTTAACACTGAAGCTTTCTTT.

This clonotype showed up many times. The chain combines TRBV4-1 with TRBJ1-2; no clear D gene. The CDR3 runs to 14 residues. Germline CDR1 is MGHRA and CDR2 is YSYEKL. V lost 0 bases to trimming and J lost 5 bases, with 10 bases between them. DNA of the CDR3: TGCGCCAGCAGCCAAGAGTGGACGGTGTATGGCTACACCTTC. This translates into CASSQEWTVYGYTF.

The V gene is TRBV30, the J gene TRBJ1-6; 8 positions agree with TRBD1. J lost 9 bases, V lost 5 bases, and 6 bases had no gene match. This CDR3 spans 13 amino acids. The germline V gene has CDR1 GTSNPN and CDR2 SVGIG (reference sequence). The CDR3 bases are TGTGCCTGGTCGACAGGGGTGTCTTCACCCCTCCACTTT. This encodes CAWSTGVSSPLHF.

This clonotype was detected many times. The V and J genes are TRBV12-3 or TRBV12-4 and TRBJ1-2; D remains unclear. The CDR3 sequence is 15 residues long. Deletions cut 7 bases from V and 5 bases from J, with 20 bases between. As DNA, the CDR3 is TGTGCCAGCAACTCCAACGGAGCGGACCCTTATGGCTACACCTTC. It encodes CASNSNGADPYGYTF.

The chain's CDR3 is CSAVRDSQETQYF. In DNA form, the CDR3 reads TGCAGTGCGGTCCGGGACAGCCAAGAGACCCAGTACTTC. The chain is built from TRBV20-1 and TRBJ2-5; 7 bases fit TRBD1. Trimming removed 6 bases from V and 1 base from J; junction bases left unmatched: 5. CDR3 length: 13 residues. Germline CDR1 DFQATT, CDR2 SNEGSKA (reference sequence).

This clonotype occurred a few times. V gene TRBV5-8 combines with J gene TRBJ1-5, with D unclear. CDR3 length equals 15 residues. V shed 2 bases and J shed 6 bases, with 15 bases lying between them. CDR1 is SGHTS, CDR2 YDEGEE, per germline. The CDR3 DNA is TGTGCCAGCAGCTTCCGGGAGAATAAAGCTCAGCCCCAGCATTTT. As protein: CASSFRENKAQPQHF.

The chain recombines TRBV5-4 with TRBJ2-2, with D possibly TRBD1 on 5 matching bases. Germline CDR1 SGHNT, CDR2 YYREEE (reference sequence). V was shortened by 1 base and J by 6 bases, with 7 bases between the two germline ends. The CDR3 is 13 residues long. CDR3 in DNA: TGTGCCAGCAGCTTGATAGGGGCCGGGGAGCTGTTTTTT. Amino acids: CASSLIGAGELFF.